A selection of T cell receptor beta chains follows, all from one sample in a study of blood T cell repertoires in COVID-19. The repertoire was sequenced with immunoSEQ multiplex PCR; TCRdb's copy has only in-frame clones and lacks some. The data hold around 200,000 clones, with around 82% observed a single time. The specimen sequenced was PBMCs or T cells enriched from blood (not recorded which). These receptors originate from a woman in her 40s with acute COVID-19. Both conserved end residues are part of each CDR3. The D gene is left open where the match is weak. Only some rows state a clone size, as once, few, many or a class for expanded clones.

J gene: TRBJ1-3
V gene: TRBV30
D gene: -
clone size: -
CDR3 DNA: TGTGCCTGGATGCTGCAGGGCCAATATGGAAACACCATATATTTT
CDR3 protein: CAWMLQGQYGNTIYF

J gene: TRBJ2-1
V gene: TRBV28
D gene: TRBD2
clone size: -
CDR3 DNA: TGTGCCAGCAGTTTAATGCTAGCGGGGACCTACAATGAGCAGTTCTTC
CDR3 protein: CASSLMLAGTYNEQFF

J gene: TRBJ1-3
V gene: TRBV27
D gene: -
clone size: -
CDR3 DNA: TGTGCCAGCAGTCCAACTCCACAGGGCCCCTCTGGAAACACCATATATTTT
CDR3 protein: CASSPTPQGPSGNTIYF

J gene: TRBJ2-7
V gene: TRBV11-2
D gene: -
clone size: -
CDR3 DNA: TGTGCCAGCATGACTCGAATGGCGGCTAACTACGAGCAGTACTTC
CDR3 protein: CASMTRMAANYEQYF

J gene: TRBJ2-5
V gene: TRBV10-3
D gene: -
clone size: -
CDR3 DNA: TGTGCCATCAGTGAGTCGAGGGGGATGGAGACCCAGTACTTC
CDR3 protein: CAISESRGMETQYF

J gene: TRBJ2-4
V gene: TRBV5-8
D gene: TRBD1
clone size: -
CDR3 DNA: TGTGCCAGCAGCTTCCACAGGGGTTTGGACATTCAGTACTTC
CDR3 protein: CASSFHRGLDIQYF

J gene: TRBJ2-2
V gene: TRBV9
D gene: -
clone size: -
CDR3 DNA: TGTGCCAGCAGCCCTCCCGGTGGGGCAGGGACCGGGGAGCTGTTTTTT
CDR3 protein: CASSPPGGAGTGELFF

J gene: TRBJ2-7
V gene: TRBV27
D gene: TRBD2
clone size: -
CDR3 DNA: TGTGCCAGCAGTCTTAAGGGGCTAGCGGGATTCTCCTACGAGCAGTACTTC
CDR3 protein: CASSLKGLAGFSYEQYF

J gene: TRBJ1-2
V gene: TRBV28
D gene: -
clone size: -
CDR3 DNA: TGTGCCAGCAGTCCCACCTGGGAGGGAAGACTTAACTATGGCTACACCTTC
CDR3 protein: CASSPTWEGRLNYGYTF

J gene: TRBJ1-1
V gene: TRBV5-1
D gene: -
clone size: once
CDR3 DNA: TGCGCCAGCAGCATAGAGTCGTTCAACACTGAAGCTTTCTTT
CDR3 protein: CASSIESFNTEAFF

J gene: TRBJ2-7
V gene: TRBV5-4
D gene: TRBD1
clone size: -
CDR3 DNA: TGTGCCAGCAGCTGGCGGGACAGGGGCTACGAGCAGTACTTC
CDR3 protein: CASSWRDRGYEQYF

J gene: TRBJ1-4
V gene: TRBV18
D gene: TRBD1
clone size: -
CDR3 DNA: TGTGCCAGCTCACCATCCCGAACAGGGGGCGAGGAAAAACTGTTTTTT
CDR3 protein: CASSPSRTGGEEKLFF

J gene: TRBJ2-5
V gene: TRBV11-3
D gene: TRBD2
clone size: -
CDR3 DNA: TGTGCCAGCAGCTCCTCGGGACTAGCGGAAGAGACCCAGTACTTC
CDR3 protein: CASSSSGLAEETQYF

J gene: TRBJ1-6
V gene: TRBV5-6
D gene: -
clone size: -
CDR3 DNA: TGTGCCAGCAGCTTCGACGCCGGAGACGGGTACTATAATTCACCCCTCCACTTT
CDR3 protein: CASSFDAGDGYYNSPLHF

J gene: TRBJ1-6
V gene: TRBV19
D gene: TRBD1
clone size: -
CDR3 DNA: TGTGCCAGTAGTCCTGGACAGGGAGTTTCGACACCCCTCCACTTT
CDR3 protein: CASSPGQGVSTPLHF

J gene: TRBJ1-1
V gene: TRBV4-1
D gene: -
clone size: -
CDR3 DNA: TGCGCCAGCAGCCCAAGAGACTCGGGGTTGAACACTGAAGCTTTCTTT
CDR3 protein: CASSPRDSGLNTEAFF

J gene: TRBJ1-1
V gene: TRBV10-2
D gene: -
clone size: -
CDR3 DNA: TGCGCCAGCAGTGTCCAACGGGTTGCAGCTTTCTTT
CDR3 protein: CASSVQRVAAFF

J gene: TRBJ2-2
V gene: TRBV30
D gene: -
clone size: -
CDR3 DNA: TGTGCCTGCGGGGGACAGACAATTAACACCGGGGAGCTGTTTTTT
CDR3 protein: CACGGQTINTGELFF

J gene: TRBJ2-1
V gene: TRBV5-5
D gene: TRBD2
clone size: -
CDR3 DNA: TGTGCCAGCAGCTTTGGGACAGGCGGACTAGCGGGGGACAATGAGCAGTTCTTC
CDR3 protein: CASSFGTGGLAGDNEQFF

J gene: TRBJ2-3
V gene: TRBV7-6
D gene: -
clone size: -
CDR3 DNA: TGTGCCAGCAGCTTAAAGGGGGGGCTTGGGGCAGATACGCAGTATTTT
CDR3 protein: CASSLKGGLGADTQYF

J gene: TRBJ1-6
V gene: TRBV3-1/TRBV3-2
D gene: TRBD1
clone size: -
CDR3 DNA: TGTGCCAGCAGCCAATGGACAGGAAAGGGTTCACCCCTCCACTTT
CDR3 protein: CASSQWTGKGSPLHF

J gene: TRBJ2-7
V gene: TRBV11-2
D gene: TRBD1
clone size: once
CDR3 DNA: TGTGCCAGCAGCTCCTGGACAGGGGGCACGTACGAGCAGTACTTC
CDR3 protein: CASSSWTGGTYEQYF

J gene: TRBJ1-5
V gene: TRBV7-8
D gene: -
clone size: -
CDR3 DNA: TGTGCCAGCAGCTTAGCGACAGTGGGTAATCAGCCCCAGCATTTT
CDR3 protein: CASSLATVGNQPQHF

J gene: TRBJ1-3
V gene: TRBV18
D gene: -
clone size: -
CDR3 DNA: TGTGCCAGCTCACTCGGAAGGAGCTCTGGAAACACCATATATTTT
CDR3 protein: CASSLGRSSGNTIYF

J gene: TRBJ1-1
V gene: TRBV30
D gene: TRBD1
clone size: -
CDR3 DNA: TGTGCCTGGAGTAAGAAGGGGACAGGGGCTGAAGCTTTCTTT
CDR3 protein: CAWSKKGTGAEAFF

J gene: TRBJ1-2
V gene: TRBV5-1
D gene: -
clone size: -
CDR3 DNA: TGCGCCAGCAGCTTGGGACAGACATATGGCTACACCTTC
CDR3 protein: CASSLGQTYGYTF

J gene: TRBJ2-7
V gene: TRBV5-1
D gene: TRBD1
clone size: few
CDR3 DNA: TGCGCCAGCAGCTTATTGCCGGGACAGGGTGCCTACGAGCAGTACTTC
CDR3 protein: CASSLLPGQGAYEQYF

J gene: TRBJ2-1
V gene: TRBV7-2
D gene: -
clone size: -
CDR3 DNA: TGTGCCAGCAGCTTAGGTATGCGGGGCCCTGGCCGGCCCCGGTTCTTC
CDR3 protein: CASSLGMRGPGRPRFF

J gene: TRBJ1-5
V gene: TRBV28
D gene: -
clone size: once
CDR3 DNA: TGTGCCAGCAGTTTATTCCGGGGAGATCAGCCCCAGCATTTT
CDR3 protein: CASSLFRGDQPQHF

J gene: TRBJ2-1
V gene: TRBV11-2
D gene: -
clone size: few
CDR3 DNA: TGTGCCAGCAGCTTTTCCAGGGCCGGTGAGCAGTTCTTC
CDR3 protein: CASSFSRAGEQFF

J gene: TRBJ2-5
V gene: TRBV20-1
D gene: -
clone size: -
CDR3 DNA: TGCAGTGCTAGGCGTGGAGAGACCCAGTACTTC
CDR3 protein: CSARRGETQYF

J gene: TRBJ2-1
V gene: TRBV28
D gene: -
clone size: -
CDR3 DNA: TGTGCCAGCAGTTTATTTTCTAGCAGAAATGAGCAGTTCTTC
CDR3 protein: CASSLFSSRNEQFF

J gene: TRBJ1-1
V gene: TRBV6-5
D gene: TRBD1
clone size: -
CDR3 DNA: TGTGCCAGCGGACAGGGGAGGGACACTGAAGCTTTCTTT
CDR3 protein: CASGQGRDTEAFF

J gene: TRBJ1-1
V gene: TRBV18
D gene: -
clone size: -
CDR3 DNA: TGTGCCAGCTCAACCGACAGGTCCGGGGACACTGAAGCTTTCTTT
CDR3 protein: CASSTDRSGDTEAFF

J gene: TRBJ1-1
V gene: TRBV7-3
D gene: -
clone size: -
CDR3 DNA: TGTGCCAGCAGCTTATCATTTAGGGGAGGAGAAGCTTTCTTT
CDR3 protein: CASSLSFRGGEAFF

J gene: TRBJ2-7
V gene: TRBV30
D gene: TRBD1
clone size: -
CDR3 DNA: TGTGCCTGGTCCCGGGACAGGGGGCGCGAGCAGTACTTC
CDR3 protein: CAWSRDRGREQYF

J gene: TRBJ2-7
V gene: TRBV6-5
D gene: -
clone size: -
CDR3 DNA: TGTGCCAGCGGGGGAGGGGGGGACGAGCAGTACTTC
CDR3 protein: CASGGGGDEQYF